This T cell receptor beta chain was identified in a study of regulatory T cells in long-lasting Graves disease. Background on the study: Graves' cases, newly diagnosed, had used antithyroid drugs under 3 months. Study observations and caveats: Persistent Graves' patients showed less TCR diversity than newly diagnosed ones.

Per the germline V gene, CDR1 is MNHEY and CDR2 is SVGEGT. The CDR3 contains 15 residues. Unmatched junction bases numbered 8, after V lost 5 bases and J lost 2 bases. Many counts were recorded for this clonotype. What it binds is unknown. The time point is: newly diagnosed GD, antithyroid drugs for less than 3 months. The TCR library was made from RNA that had been extracted from PBMCs in TRIzol. EDTA tubes were used for drawing around 9 milliliters of peripheral blood. Relying on iRepertoire HTBI primers and Arm-PCR of CDR3 regions, the team built TCR beta libraries. In the original workflow: Identification of gene segments yielded some 61 TRBV and about 14 TRBJ across samples. TCRdb fed the multiplex PCR reads into MiXCR, producing one record per CDR3 protein. In this record, the V and J calls reflect TCRdb's handling and not the investigators' own analysis. This sample carries 400,000 to 500,000 distinct CDR3 sequences, 14% of them seen once, and the ten largest clones take approximately 17%.

The sample was also linked to a second study, of T cells in Graves' hyperthyroidism and ophthalmopathy.

The chain employs TRBV6-2 or TRBV6-3 and TRBJ2-7, with 8 bases fitting TRBD2. This TCR came from a woman aged 50 to 65 with Graves disease. Source: peripheral blood mononuclear cells (PBMCs), taken at new diagnosis, from a patient treated with antithyroid drugs. The CDR3 loop is CASSKPGLGPYEQYF. The CDR3 nucleotides are TGTGCCAGCAGTAAACCGGGACTAGGACCCTACGAGCAGTACTTC.